What follows describes a single TCR beta chain. What this receptor recognizes is not known. Per-base quality was not reported, and no clone a single base away is much larger than it. This entry belongs to a study of Ad26.COV2.S vaccination and SARS-CoV-2 variants (dated by TCRdb to about 2021). Background on the whole study: Vaccine-arm donors came from COV1001, a multicentre, randomized, double-blind, placebo-controlled phase I-IIa trial of Ad26.COV2.S in healthy adults. Ad26.COV2.S was administered intramuscularly at 5 x 10^10 or 1 x 10^11 viral particles, either as a single shot or as two shots given 56 days apart. Sequencing of the TCRbeta repertoire served to evaluate the specificity and breadth of SARS-CoV-2-reactive T cell receptors following Ad26.COV2.S vaccination. A total of approximately 30 samples were included in the TCR-sequenced set, comprising roughly 19 Ad26.COV2.S vaccine recipients, 5 placebo recipients and 8 SARS-CoV-2 convalescent individuals. Trial participants were randomized into five groups of five: low-dose or high-dose Ad26.COV2.S given once or twice, or placebo on both occasions. Investigators remained blinded to trial group allocation during experiments and outcome assessment. Summary of the overall study and its limitations: Comparing responses between vaccine doses or regimens was not something the study was powered to do. It was noted by the authors that total T cell responses may have been underestimated by the TCR breadth and depth analyses. Vaccine and placebo recipients had comparable non-spike TCR breadth, which fits with the vaccine containing only spike. Ad26.COV2.S recipients had higher spike-specific TCR breadth than placebo recipients (P = 0.0014). After vaccination, substantial breadth of spike-specific CD8+ and CD4+ T cell responses was reported.

CDR1 and CDR2, looked up from the germline V gene (reference sequence), are MNHEY and SMNVEV. V has 7 bases trimmed and J has 1 base trimmed; junction bases matching no gene number 9. The CDR3 holds 15 amino acids from the cysteine to the phenylalanine. Only CDR3 DNA remains: 45 bases, in frame from the first base. According to the study, the label for this sample's treatment or condition signals: around 19 received Ad26.COV2.S at low or high dose, single or two shots; roughly five received placebo; per-sample allocation not given. For vaccine and placebo recipients, repertoires were sequenced using samples collected on day 63 after the first injection. Between 29 July and 7 August 2020, Cohort 1b enrolled about 27 adults aged 18-55 years at one site in Boston, USA. As a vaccine, Ad26.COV2.S was a replication-incompetent adenovirus type 26 vector that expressed a prefusion-stabilized SARS-CoV-2 spike protein derived from the original Wuhan strain.

TCRbeta CDR3 regions were sequenced with the immunoSEQ Assay. After extraction, genomic DNA underwent amplification by bias-controlled multiplex PCR, followed by high-throughput sequencing. In the source study's methods: To quantify the absolute abundance of each unique TCRbeta CDR3 region, sequences were collapsed and filtered. T cell fraction was estimated by normalizing TCRbeta template counts to usable DNA, with usable DNA measured through amplification of reference genes found in all nucleated cells. Repertoire TCRs were annotated as SARS-CoV-2-specific by exact matching of V gene, CDR3 amino acid sequence and J gene to a known reactive TCR set. The reference SARS-CoV-2 TCR set came from MIRA and was filtered for enrichment in COVID-19-positive ImmuneCODE repertoires, removing public or cross-reactive TCRs. Using the MIRA antigens, annotated TCRs were further analysed by specific ORF or by position within an ORF. Breadth was defined as the number of annotated unique rearrangements divided by the total number of unique productive rearrangements, and depth was defined as the summed frequency of the annotated unique rearrangements. TCR breadth was compared between groups using two-sided Wilcoxon rank-sum tests. This immuneACCESS table, as held by TCRdb, lists in-frame sequences with V and J called but not all clones. Of the missing ones, under half trace to an unresolved V gene in checked studies; the others have no known cause. V and J calls and clone size are copied from that table; D and trimming were computed from the DNA. This sample has 300,000 to 350,000 clones in its table, and almost 90% of those were observed once. The ten largest clones add up to approximately 5% of the sample.

The receptor comes from a person aged 18-60 years who received the Ad26.COV2.S COVID-19 vaccine or a placebo. Sequences were derived from peripheral blood, sampled in a trial of Ad26.COV2.S vaccine versus placebo. The rearrangement combines TRBV27 with TRBJ1-1, with TRBD1 identical over 7 junction bases. The CDR3 protein: CASILEGQSNTEAFF. Read as DNA, the sequence is TGTGCCAGCATATTAGAGGGACAGTCGAACACTGAAGCTTTCTTT.